This TCR beta chain derives from a study of blood T cell repertoires in COVID-19. Only in-frame clones appear in the TCRdb table, and some are missing; sequencing was by immunoSEQ multiplex PCR. The sample yields under 350,000 clones, approximately 83% seen once. Per the germline V gene, CDR1 is SGDLS and CDR2 is YYNGEE. Trimming pared 5 bases from V and 2 bases from J, leaving 14 bases between. The CDR3 spans 14 residues. The J gene is TRBJ2-7, the V gene TRBV9; tentatively, D is TRBD1 (5 bases). This receptor was identified in a woman aged 45-65 years who had recovered from COVID-19. Sequences were obtained from peripheral blood. CDR3 coding DNA: TGTGCCAGCAGTGCAAGGACATCTACCTACGAGCAGTACTTC. Protein sequence: CASSARTSTYEQYF.